A single sample is the source of the 8 T cell receptor beta chains below, sequenced in a study of blood T cell repertoires in COVID-19 (dated by TCRdb to about 2020). Library generation was performed with the immunoSEQ multiplex PCR assay. The clones in this table, taken by TCRdb from immuneACCESS, are in-frame only. Not every clone is retained; where verified, under half of the shortfall comes from an unresolved V gene, and the cause of the rest is unknown. A total of 250,000 or so clones appear in this sample, roughly 90% of them only once. The ten largest clones add up to roughly 2.5% of the sample. Material: peripheral blood. The receptors stem from a woman in her fifties or sixties with acute or convalescent COVID-19.

This clone was detected many times. The chain couples TRBV13 to TRBJ2-1; 7 nucleotides match TRBD2. The length of the CDR3 is 12 residues. Germline V gene lookup returns CDR1 PRHDT and CDR2 FYEKMQ (reference sequence). V shed 5 bases, J shed 10 bases, and the junction held 5 bases outside the gene matches. CDR3 bases: TGTGCCAGCAGCAAGACTAGCAACGAGCAGTTCTTC. It yields the protein CASSKTSNEQFF.

This sequence joins TRBV24-1 and TRBJ2-7; the match to TRBD1 covers 9 bases. CDR3 length: 14 residues. V was clipped by 9 bases and J by 2 bases; unmatched bases: 7. The germline V gene encodes CDR1 KGHDR and CDR2 SFDVKD. The CDR3 region has the DNA TGTGCCACCTCCCTACAGGGGGCGACCTACGAGCAGTACTTC. Protein: CATSLQGATYEQYF.

The chain links TRBV9 to TRBJ1-1; tentatively, D is TRBD1 (5 bases). Germline V gene sequence: CDR1 SGDLS, CDR2 YYNGEE. The CDR3 covers 14 residues. V lost 0 bases, J lost 5 bases, and 11 bases lay in between. The CDR3 bases are TGTGCCAGCAGCGTAGATGGGGCTAGGACTGAAGCTTTCTTT. Translating it yields CASSVDGARTEAFF. Supplemented by reference TRBV9 and TRBJ1-1, the full variable domain reads DSGVTQTPKHLITATGQRVTLRCSPRSGDLSVYWYQQSLDQGLQFLIQYYNGEERAKGNILERFSAQQFPDLHSELNLSSLELGDSALYFCASSVDGARTEAFFGQGTRLTVV.

J is TRBJ2-2 and V is TRBV7-3; possibly TRBD2 for D (5 bases). With 4 bases removed from V and 1 base from J, the gap between germline ends came to 10 bases. Germline V CDR1 and CDR2: SGHTA, FQGTGA. CDR3 length: 15 residues. Here the CDR3 reads CASSYREGNTGELFF. CDR3 nucleotides: TGTGCCAGCAGCTACCGAGAGGGGAACACCGGGGAGCTGTTTTTT.

The rearrangement uses TRBV11-3 and TRBJ2-7; 9 bases align to TRBD1. With V trimmed by 5 bases and J by 4 bases, 9 bases remained unmatched. The CDR3 extends over 15 amino acids. Germline lookup yields CDR1 SGHNT and CDR2 YENEEA. The CDR3 DNA follows: TGTGCCAGCAGCCAGTCCTCGGGACAGGGATACGAGCAGTACTTC. Translating gives CASSQSSGQGYEQYF.

The chain is built from TRBV30 and TRBJ1-2; no definite D call. V lost 2 bases, J lost 1 base, and 5 bases lay in between. CDR1 GTSNPN and CDR2 SVGIG come from the germline V gene (reference sequence). The CDR3 has 12 residues. The CDR3 coding sequence is TGTGCCTGGAGTCTGTTTAACTATGGCTACACCTTC. Translation: CAWSLFNYGYTF.

V is TRBV3-1 (or the pseudogene TRBV3-2) and J is TRBJ2-1; D may be TRBD2 (5 bases). The CDR3 consists of 15 residues. V lost 2 bases and J lost 4, with 12 bases in between. The V gene's germline CDR1 is LGHDT and CDR2 YNNKEL (reference sequence). CDR3 in amino acids: CASSQTVRGYNEQFF. For the CDR3, the DNA is TGTGCCAGCAGCCAAACCGTGAGAGGGTACAATGAGCAGTTCTTC.

This chain's CDR3 is CASSGGLAGYTDTQYF. For the CDR3, the DNA is TGTGCCAGCAGCGGCGGACTAGCGGGATATACAGATACGCAGTATTTT. This chain joins TRBV7-9 and TRBJ2-3, with 12 nucleotides matching TRBD2. Germline CDR1 SEHNR, CDR2 FQNEAQ (reference sequence). This CDR3 comprises 16 residues. V was clipped by 5 bases and J by 3 bases; unmatched bases: 6.